This T cell receptor (beta chain) was found in a study of monozygotic twins with inflammatory bowel disease. Findings of the study overall: Among IBD patients, TCRbeta diversity (inverse Simpson) was lower than in healthy co-twins.

With respect to this clonotype: The antigen remains unidentified.

Looked up from germline, CDR1 is DFQATT and CDR2 is SNEGSKA (reference sequence). The CDR3 has 13 residues. In preparing each TCR library, 3,000 to 4,000 ng of total RNA was used. TCRdb re-called the 5' RACE reads, yielding one record per CDR3 amino acid sequence without DNA. Reported are about 300,000 distinct CDR3 sequences; the ten largest clones contain approximately 5.4%. This receptor was identified in a human donor with ulcerative colitis or Crohn's disease, or a healthy co-twin of an affected twin (not recorded which). This rearrangement joins TRBV20-1 to TRBJ1-4; absent DNA, TCRdb's TRBD1 call cannot be checked. Input material: blood. The CDR3 here is CSASGQFNEKLFF.